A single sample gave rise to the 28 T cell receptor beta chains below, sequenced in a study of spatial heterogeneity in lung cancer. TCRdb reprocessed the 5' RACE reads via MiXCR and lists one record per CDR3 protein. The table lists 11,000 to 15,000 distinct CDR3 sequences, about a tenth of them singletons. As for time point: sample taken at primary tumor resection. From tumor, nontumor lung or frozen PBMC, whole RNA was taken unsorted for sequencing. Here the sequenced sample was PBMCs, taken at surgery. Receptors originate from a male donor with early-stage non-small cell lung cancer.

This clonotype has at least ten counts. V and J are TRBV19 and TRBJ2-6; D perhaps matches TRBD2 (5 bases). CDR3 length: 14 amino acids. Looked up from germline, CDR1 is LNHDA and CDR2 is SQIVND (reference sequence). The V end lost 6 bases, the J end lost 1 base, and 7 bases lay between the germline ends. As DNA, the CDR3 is TGTGCCAGTAGGGACTGGTCTGGGGCCAACGTCCTGACTTTC. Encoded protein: CASRDWSGANVLTF.

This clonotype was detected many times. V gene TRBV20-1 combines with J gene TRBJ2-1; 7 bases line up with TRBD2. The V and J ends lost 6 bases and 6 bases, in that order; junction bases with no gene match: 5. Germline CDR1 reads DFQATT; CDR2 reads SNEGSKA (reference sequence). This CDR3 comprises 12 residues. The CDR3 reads CSAEGTINEQFF. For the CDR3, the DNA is TGCAGTGCGGAGGGGACTATCAATGAGCAGTTCTTC.

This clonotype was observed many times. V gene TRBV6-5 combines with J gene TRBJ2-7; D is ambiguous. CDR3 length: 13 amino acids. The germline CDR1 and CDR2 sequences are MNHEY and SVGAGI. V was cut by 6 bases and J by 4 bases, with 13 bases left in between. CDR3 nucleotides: TGTGCCAGCAGCTCTTCTTCCGGGTACGAGCAGTACTTC. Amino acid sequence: CASSSSSGYEQYF.

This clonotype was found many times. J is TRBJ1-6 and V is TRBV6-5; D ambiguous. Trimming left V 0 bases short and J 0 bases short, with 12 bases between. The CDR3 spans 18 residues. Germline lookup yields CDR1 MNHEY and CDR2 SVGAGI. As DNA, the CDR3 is TGTGCCAGCAGTTACTCGATTAAAGGGAGCTCCTATAATTCACCCCTCCACTTT. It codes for CASSYSIKGSSYNSPLHF.

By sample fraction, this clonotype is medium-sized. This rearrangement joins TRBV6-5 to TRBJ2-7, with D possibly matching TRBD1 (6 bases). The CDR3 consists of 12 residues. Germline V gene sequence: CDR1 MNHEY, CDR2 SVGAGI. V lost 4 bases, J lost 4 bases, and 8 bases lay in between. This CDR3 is CASSSRGYEQYF. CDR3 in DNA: TGTGCCAGCAGTTCAAGGGGGTACGAGCAGTACTTC.

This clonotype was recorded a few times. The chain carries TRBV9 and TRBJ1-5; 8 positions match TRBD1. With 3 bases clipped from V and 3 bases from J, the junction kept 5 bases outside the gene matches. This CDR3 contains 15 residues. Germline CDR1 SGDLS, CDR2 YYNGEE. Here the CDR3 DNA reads TGTGCCAGCAGCGCGACAGGGGATAACAATCAGCCCCAGCATTTT. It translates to CASSATGDNNQPQHF. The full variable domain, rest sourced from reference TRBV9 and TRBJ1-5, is DSGVTQTPKHLITATGQRVTLRCSPRSGDLSVYWYQQSLDQGLQFLIQYYNGEERAKGNILERFSAQQFPDLHSELNLSSLELGDSALYFCASSATGDNNQPQHFGDGTRLSIL.

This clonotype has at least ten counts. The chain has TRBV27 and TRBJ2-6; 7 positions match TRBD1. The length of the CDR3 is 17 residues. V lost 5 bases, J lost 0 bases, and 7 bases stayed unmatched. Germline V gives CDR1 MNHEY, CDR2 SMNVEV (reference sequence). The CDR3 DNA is TGTGCCAGCAGTAACAGGGGCACAAACTCTGGGGCCAACGTCCTGACTTTC. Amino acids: CASSNRGTNSGANVLTF.

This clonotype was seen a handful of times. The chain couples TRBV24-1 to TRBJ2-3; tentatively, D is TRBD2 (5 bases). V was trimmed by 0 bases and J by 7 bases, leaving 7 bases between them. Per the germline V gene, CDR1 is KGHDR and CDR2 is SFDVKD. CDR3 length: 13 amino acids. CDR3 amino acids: CATSDLRENTQYF. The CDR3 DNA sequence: TGTGCCACCAGTGATTTGCGGGAAAATACGCAGTATTTT.

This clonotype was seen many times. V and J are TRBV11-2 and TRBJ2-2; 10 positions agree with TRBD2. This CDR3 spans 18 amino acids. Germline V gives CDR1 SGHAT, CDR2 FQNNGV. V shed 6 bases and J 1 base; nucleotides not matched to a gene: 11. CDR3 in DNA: TGTGCCAGCAGAGCCCTTAGCGGGGGGCTCCGGAACACCGGGGAGCTGTTTTTT. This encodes CASRALSGGLRNTGELFF. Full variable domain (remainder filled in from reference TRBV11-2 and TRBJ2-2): EAGVAQSPRYKIIEKRQSVAFWCNPISGHATLYWYQQILGQGPKLLIQFQNNGVVDDSQLPKDRFSAERLKGVDSTLKIQPAKLEDSAVYLCASRALSGGLRNTGELFFGEGSRLTVL.

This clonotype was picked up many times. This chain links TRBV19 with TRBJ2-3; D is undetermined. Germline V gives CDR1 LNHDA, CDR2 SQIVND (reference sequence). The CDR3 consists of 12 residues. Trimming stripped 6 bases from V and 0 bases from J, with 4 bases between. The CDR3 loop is CASSVSTDTQYF. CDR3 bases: TGTGCCAGTAGCGTCAGCACAGATACGCAGTATTTT.

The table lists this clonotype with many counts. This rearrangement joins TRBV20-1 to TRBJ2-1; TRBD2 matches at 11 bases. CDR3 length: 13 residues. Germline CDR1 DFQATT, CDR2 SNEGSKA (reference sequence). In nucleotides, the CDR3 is TGCACTAACGGGACTAGCGGCTACAATGAGCAGTTCTTC. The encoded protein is CTNGTSGYNEQFF.

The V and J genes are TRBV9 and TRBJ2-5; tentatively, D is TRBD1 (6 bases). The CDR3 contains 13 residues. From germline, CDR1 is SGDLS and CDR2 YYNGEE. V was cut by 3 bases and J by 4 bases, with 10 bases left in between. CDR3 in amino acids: CASSGDIGETQYF. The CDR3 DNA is TGTGCCAGCAGCGGGGACATCGGAGAGACCCAGTACTTC.

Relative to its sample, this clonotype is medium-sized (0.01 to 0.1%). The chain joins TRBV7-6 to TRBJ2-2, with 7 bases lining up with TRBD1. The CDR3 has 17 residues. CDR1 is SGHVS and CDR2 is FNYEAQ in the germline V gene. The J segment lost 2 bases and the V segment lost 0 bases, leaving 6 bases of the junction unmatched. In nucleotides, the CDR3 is TGTGCCAGCAGCTTAGCGCGAGACAGGGTTAACACCGGGGAGCTGTTTTTT. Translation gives CASSLARDRVNTGELFF.

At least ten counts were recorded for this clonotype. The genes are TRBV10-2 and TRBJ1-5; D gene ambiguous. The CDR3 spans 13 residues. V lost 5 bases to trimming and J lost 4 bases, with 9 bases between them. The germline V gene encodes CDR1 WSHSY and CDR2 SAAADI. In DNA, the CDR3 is TGCGCCAGCAGTATGGGTGATAATCAGCCCCAGCATTTT. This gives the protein CASSMGDNQPQHF.

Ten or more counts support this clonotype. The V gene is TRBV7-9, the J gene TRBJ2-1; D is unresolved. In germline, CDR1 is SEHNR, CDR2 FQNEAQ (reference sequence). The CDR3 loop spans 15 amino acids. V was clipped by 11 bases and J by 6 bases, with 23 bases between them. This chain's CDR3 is CASSENSGAANEQFF. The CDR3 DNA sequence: TGTGCCTCCTCAGAAAACAGTGGTGCTGCCAATGAGCAGTTCTTC.

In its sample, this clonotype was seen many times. The CDR3, as DNA: TGTGCCAGCAGCCCCGCTGGGCAGGCGTTCCCCGGGGAGCTGTTTTTT. It translates to CASSPAGQAFPGELFF. The rearrangement links TRBV7-8 to TRBJ2-2, with no clear D. Germline assignment: CDR1 SGHVS and CDR2 FQNEAQ. Trimming took 5 bases from V and 6 from J, leaving 19 bases between them. CDR3 size: 16 residues.

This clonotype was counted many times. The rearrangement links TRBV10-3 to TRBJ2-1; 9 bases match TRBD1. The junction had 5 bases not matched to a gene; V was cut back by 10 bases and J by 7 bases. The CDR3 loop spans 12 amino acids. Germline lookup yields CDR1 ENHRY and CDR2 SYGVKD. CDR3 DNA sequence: TGTGCCACGGGACAGGGTCCGAATGAGCAGTTCTTC. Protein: CATGQGPNEQFF.

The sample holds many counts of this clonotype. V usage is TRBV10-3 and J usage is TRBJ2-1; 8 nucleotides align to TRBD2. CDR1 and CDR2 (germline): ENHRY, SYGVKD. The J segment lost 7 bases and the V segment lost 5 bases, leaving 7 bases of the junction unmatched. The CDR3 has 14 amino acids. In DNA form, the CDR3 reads TGTGCCATCAGTCCCGGGACTAGTACGAATGAGCAGTTCTTC. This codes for CAISPGTSTNEQFF.

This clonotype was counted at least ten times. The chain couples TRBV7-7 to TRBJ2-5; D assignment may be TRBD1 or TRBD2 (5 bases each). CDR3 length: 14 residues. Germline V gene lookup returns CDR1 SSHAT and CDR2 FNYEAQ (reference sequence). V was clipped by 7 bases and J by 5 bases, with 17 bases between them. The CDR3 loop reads CASTPDLAGETQYF. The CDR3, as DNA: TGTGCCAGCACCCCGGACCTAGCAGGGGAGACCCAGTACTTC.

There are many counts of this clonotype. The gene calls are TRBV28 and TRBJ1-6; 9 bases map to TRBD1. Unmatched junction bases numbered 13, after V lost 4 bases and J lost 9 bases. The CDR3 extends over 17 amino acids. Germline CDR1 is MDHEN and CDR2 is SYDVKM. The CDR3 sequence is CASSYQGQGSFTSPLHF. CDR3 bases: TGTGCCAGCAGTTACCAGGGACAGGGATCGTTTACTTCACCCCTCCACTTT.

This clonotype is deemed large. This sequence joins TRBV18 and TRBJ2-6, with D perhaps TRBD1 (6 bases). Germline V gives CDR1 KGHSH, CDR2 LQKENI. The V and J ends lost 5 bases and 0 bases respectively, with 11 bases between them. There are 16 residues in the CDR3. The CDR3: CASSDGQFSGANVLTF. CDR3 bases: TGTGCCAGCTCAGACGGACAGTTCTCTGGGGCCAACGTCCTGACTTTC. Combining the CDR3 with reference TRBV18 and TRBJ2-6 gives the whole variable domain NAGVMQNPRHLVRRRGQEARLRCSPMKGHSHVYWYRQLPEEGLKFMVYLQKENIIDESGMPKERFSAEFPKEGPSILRIQQVVRGDSAAYFCASSDGQFSGANVLTFGAGSRLTVL.

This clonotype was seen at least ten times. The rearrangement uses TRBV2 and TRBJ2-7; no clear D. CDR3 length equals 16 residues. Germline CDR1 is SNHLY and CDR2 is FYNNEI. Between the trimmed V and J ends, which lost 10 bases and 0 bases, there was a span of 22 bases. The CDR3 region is CATIFPGPPSSYEQYF. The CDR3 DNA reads TGTGCCACAATCTTCCCCGGACCGCCCAGCTCCTACGAGCAGTACTTC.

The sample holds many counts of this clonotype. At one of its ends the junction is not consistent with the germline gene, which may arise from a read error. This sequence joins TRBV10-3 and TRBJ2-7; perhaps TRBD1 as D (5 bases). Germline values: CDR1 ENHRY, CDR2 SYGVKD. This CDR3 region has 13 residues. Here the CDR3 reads CAITEEGVGEQYF. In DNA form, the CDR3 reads TGTGCCATCACTGAGGAAGGGGTGGGAGAGCAGTACTTC.

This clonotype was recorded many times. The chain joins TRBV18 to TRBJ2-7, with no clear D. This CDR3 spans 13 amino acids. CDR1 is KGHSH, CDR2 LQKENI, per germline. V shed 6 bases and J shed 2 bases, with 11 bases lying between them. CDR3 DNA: TGTGCCAGCTCTCCGACTGAAGCCTACGAGCAGTACTTC. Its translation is CASSPTEAYEQYF.

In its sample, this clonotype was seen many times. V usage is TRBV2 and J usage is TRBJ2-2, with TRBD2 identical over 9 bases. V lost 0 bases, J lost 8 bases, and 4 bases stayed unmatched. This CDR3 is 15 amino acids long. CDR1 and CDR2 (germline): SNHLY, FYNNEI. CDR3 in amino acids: CASSEALAGRGELFF. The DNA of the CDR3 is TGTGCCAGCAGTGAAGCCCTAGCGGGACGAGGGGAGCTGTTTTTT.

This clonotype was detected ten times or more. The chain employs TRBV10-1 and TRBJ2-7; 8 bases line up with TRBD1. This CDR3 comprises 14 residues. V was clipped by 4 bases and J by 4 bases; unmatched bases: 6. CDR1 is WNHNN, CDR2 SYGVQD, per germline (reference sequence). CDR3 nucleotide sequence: TGCGCCAGCAGTGTAGGGACAGGACCTTACGAGCAGTACTTC. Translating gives CASSVGTGPYEQYF.

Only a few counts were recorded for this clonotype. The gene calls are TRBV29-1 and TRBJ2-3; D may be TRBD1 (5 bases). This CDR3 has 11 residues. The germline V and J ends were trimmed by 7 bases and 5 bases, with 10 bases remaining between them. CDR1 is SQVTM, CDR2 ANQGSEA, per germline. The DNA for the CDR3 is TGCAGCGGAAGTAGGGGAGATACGCAGTATTTT. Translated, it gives CSGSRGDTQYF.

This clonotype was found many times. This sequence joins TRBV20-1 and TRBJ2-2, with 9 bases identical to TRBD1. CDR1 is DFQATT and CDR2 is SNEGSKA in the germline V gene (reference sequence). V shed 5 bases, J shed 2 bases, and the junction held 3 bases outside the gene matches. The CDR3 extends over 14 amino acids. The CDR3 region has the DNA TGCAGTGCTCGGACAGGGGCTAACACCGGGGAGCTGTTTTTT. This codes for CSARTGANTGELFF.